This T cell receptor beta chain derives from a study of CXCR3-negative and CXCR3-positive naive CD8 T cells. As for the study in general: Across all libraries, TRB reads numbered 110 million to 150 million, with about 1.5 +/- 0.3 million in each library. Regarding the study as a whole: Memory CD8+ cells showed much lower diversity, while both naive subsets displayed comparably high diversity. Comparison of naive CXCR3-negative and CXCR3-positive cells revealed similar TRBV-TRBJ usage, while memory cells differed.

The CD45RO-CCR7+CD27+CD95- phenotype denoted naive CD8+ T cells. The authors prepared UMI-labeled TRB cDNA libraries by 5' RACE. TCRdb re-called the 5' RACE reads; every CDR3 protein appears as one record, without DNA. This sample's clone table lists fewer than 80,000 distinct CDR3 sequences. The CDR3 has 13 residues. The germline V gene encodes CDR1 SGDLS and CDR2 YYNGEE. A note on this clonotype: No antigen is known for it.

This TCR came from a human donor in good health. Some clones in this sample may be carry-over from other donors' samples. Source material: naive CXCR3- CD8+ T cells from blood. Subset here: CD45RO-CCR7+CD27+CD95- naive CD8+ T cells lacking CXCR3 (TNR3-). The chain recombines TRBV9 with TRBJ2-7; the TRBD1 assignment by TCRdb is unverifiable without DNA. CDR3 sequence: CASSPWGDHEQYF.